This entry features one T cell receptor (beta chain) sequence. The antigen is undetermined. Germline V CDR1 and CDR2: SGHDT, YYEEEE. The CDR3 runs to 14 residues. V dropped 0 bases and J dropped 2 bases, with 8 bases sitting between them. The primer mix had 60 Vbeta and 13 Jbeta primers. The authors' processing: Among the unique TCR beta chains that a later analysis counted, about 79 million in all, about 12 million were shared. TCRdb's table, derived via immunoSEQ multiplex PCR, lists solely in-frame clones and lacks some. That table gives V, J and clone size, and the DNA gave D and trimming. The table records 100,000 to 150,000 clones, over 70% of them present only once. The data derive from a study of cytomegalovirus exposure and HLA in healthy donors. Study-wide points: An observed cluster of highly shared sequence variants was recorded as a likely sequencing artifact. Immune exposure was documented only through CMV serostatus. Most of the TCR beta V segments (in an earlier analysis) were productive either about 87% or about 30% of the time.

This sequence originates from a female donor in good health and CMV-seronegative. Sequenced sample: PBMCs. V usage is TRBV5-6 and J usage is TRBJ2-5; D is ambiguous. The DNA for the CDR3 is TGTGCCAGCAGCTTGGTTAGTAGTCAAGAGACCCAGTACTTC. Its protein product is CASSLVSSQETQYF.